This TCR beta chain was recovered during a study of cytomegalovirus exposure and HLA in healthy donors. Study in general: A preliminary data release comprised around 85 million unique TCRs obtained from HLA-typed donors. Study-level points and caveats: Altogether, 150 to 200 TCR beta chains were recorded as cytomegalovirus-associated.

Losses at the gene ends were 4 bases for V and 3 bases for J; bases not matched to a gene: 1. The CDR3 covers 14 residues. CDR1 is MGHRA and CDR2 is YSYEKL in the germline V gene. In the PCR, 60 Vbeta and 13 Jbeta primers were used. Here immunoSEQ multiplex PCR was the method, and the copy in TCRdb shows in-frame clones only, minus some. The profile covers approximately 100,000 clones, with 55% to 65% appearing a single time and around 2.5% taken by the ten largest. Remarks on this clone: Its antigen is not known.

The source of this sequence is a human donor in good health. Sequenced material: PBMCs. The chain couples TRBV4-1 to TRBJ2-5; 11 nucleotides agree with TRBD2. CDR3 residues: CASSLTSGEETQYF. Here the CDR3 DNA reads TGCGCCAGCAGCCTGACTAGCGGGGAAGAGACCCAGTACTTC.